The next 17 T cell receptor beta chains were all read from a single sample in a study of OX40 agonist ivuxolimab in advanced cancers. Profiling relied on immunoSEQ multiplex PCR, and the TCRdb table lists in-frame clones only, not all of them. The sample includes 45,000 to 65,000 clones, roughly 80% of them seen just once. Material: CD4+ or CD8+ T cells sorted from blood, obtained in a trial of the OX40 agonist ivuxolimab. The receptors were sampled from an adult with an advanced solid tumor such as melanoma, head and neck, liver or kidney cancer.

This clone has only one observation. This sequence joins TRBV11-2 and TRBJ2-7; D remains unclear. V lost 5 bases, J lost 6 bases, and 8 bases lay in between. The CDR3 is 11 residues long. Germline loops: CDR1 SGHAT, CDR2 FQNNGV. The CDR3 region is CASSPPGEQYF. The CDR3 DNA follows: TGTGCCAGCAGCCCACCCGGCGAGCAGTACTTC. Full variable domain (remainder filled in from reference TRBV11-2 and TRBJ2-7): EAGVAQSPRYKIIEKRQSVAFWCNPISGHATLYWYQQILGQGPKLLIQFQNNGVVDDSQLPKDRFSAERLKGVDSTLKIQPAKLEDSAVYLCASSPPGEQYFGPGTRLTVT.

This clone was seen just once. The rearrangement uses TRBV2 and TRBJ1-5; 7 bases fit TRBD1. The CDR3 loop spans 14 amino acids. Germline V gives CDR1 SNHLY, CDR2 FYNNEI. With 5 bases clipped from V and 2 bases from J, the junction kept 3 bases outside the gene matches. This CDR3 is CASSLQGRNQPQHF. The CDR3 nucleotides are TGTGCCAGCAGTCTACAGGGGCGCAATCAGCCCCAGCATTTT.

This clone was seen a single time. The V gene is TRBV5-5, the J gene TRBJ2-5, with TRBD1 matching over 7 bases. The DNA end favors TRBJ2-7, so the J call may be wrong. Germline V gene lookup returns CDR1 SGHKS and CDR2 YYEKEE (reference sequence). The CDR3 sequence is 19 residues long. The CDR3 DNA sequence: TGTGCCAGCAGCCCGGCCCCCATGTTAAACAGGGGTTTGCCCTACGAGCAGTACTTC. It translates to CASSPAPMLNRGLPYEQYF.

The chain links TRBV29-1 to TRBJ1-2, with 10 positions matching TRBD1. The length of the CDR3 is 14 residues. Germline loops: CDR1 SQVTM, CDR2 ANQGSEA. V shed 4 bases and J 7 bases; nucleotides not matched to a gene: 9. CDR3 DNA: TGCAGCGTTGTAGTAGGGACAGGGGTTTCTGGCTACACCTTC. It is translated as CSVVVGTGVSGYTF.

The count of this clone is one. This chain joins TRBV5-5 and TRBJ2-7; 10 positions match TRBD2. V lost 0 bases and J lost 1; bases outside the gene matches: 7. The V gene's germline CDR1 is SGHKS and CDR2 YYEKEE (reference sequence). The CDR3 has 17 amino acids. The CDR3 bases are TGTGCCAGCAGCTTGGGTCCTACTAGCGGGATATCCTACGAGCAGTACTTC. Encoded protein: CASSLGPTSGISYEQYF.

This chain connects TRBV10-2 to TRBJ2-5; TRBD1 matches 8 bases. CDR3 length: 14 amino acids. V trimming: 3 bases; J trimming: 5 bases; junction bases outside the gene matches: 5. The germline V gene has CDR1 WSHSY and CDR2 SAAADI. CDR3 loop: CASSDRGQFETQYF. CDR3 nucleotides: TGCGCCAGCAGTGACAGGGGGCAGTTTGAGACCCAGTACTTC.

As regards this clone: One junction end disagrees with the germline gene, perhaps due to a read error. Other DNA sequences in the sample encode the same CDR3. In DNA form, the CDR3 reads TGTAGCGTTAACCCTAGGACCCCAGATACGCAGTATTTT. Translation: CSVNPRTPDTQYF. This chain uses TRBV29-1 with TRBJ2-3, with D perhaps TRBD2 (5 bases). This CDR3 is built from 13 residues. The germline V gene encodes CDR1 SQVTM and CDR2 ANQGSEA.

The chain employs TRBV5-6 and TRBJ2-5, with 10 positions matching TRBD1. The CDR3 extends over 15 amino acids. CDR1 is SGHDT and CDR2 is YYEEEE in the germline V gene. V lost 0 bases to trimming and J lost 5 bases; unmatched junction nucleotides: 4. As DNA, the CDR3 is TGTGCCAGCAGCTTGGGGGACAGGGGCTGGGAGACCCAGTACTTC. Its protein is CASSLGDRGWETQYF.

In DNA form, the CDR3 reads TGTGCCAGCAGCTTAGGGGGAGGTAATCAGCCCCAGCATTTT. It is translated as CASSLGGGNQPQHF. The chain joins TRBV7-9 to TRBJ1-5; no reliable D call. Trimming stripped 1 base from V and 4 bases from J, with 8 bases between. The CDR3 runs 14 residues. Looked up from germline, CDR1 is SEHNR and CDR2 is FQNEAQ (reference sequence).

The chain links TRBV5-5 to TRBJ1-1; no firm D call. V dropped 7 bases and J dropped 3 bases, with 16 bases sitting between them. The CDR3 consists of 14 residues. CDR1 and CDR2 from the germline V gene are SGHKS and YYEKEE (reference sequence). As DNA, the CDR3 is TGTGCCAGCGTCCCCGGGCTCTCTGACACTGAAGCTTTCTTT. Protein: CASVPGLSDTEAFF.

This clone appeared once. The gene calls are TRBV7-9 and TRBJ2-7; no clear D gene. The CDR3 has 16 residues. Germline values: CDR1 SEHNR, CDR2 FQNEAQ (reference sequence). Trimming cost V 5 bases and J 3 bases, with 20 bases left between them. Written as DNA, the CDR3 is TGTGCCAGCAGCCCTGGGCCCACGGGTGGAAGCTACGAGCAGTACTTC. Protein product: CASSPGPTGGSYEQYF.

The chain combines TRBV5-1 with TRBJ2-5, with D perhaps TRBD2 (5 bases). The germline V and J ends were trimmed by 1 base and 5 bases, with 12 bases remaining between them. CDR1 and CDR2 from the germline V gene are SGHRS and YFSETQ. The CDR3 is 14 amino acids. The CDR3 DNA reads as TGCGCCAGCAGCTTGTATGGAGGCCGGGAGACCCAGTACTTC. Amino acid sequence: CASSLYGGRETQYF.

This chain uses TRBV30 with TRBJ2-7; D might be TRBD1 or TRBD2, each matching 5 bases. The V end lost 1 base, the J end lost 6 bases, and 7 bases lay between the germline ends. The CDR3 length is 11 residues. CDR1 is GTSNPN and CDR2 is SVGIG in the germline V gene (reference sequence). Here the CDR3 DNA reads TGTGCCTGGAGTGGTGGGGGCGAGCAGTACTTC. It encodes CAWSGGGEQYF. Looking up the rest from reference TRBV30 and TRBJ2-7 gives the full variable domain: SQTIHQWPATLVQPVGSPLSLECTVEGTSNPNLYWYRQAAGRGLQLLFYSVGIGQISSEVPQNLSASRPQDRQFILSSKKLLLSDSGFYLCAWSGGGEQYFGPGTRLTVT.

The chain employs TRBV30 and TRBJ1-1; 10 bases line up with TRBD1. Looked up from germline, CDR1 is GTSNPN and CDR2 is SVGIG (reference sequence). V lost 3 bases and J lost 4; bases outside the gene matches: 5. CDR3 length equals 14 residues. CDR3 residues: CAWRGQGRVTEAFF. The CDR3 DNA sequence: TGTGCCTGGAGGGGACAGGGGAGGGTCACTGAAGCTTTCTTT.

CDR3 nucleotide sequence: TGTGCCTGGAGTGCCTTCTCTGGGGCCAACGTCCTGACTTTC. Its protein product is CAWSAFSGANVLTF. V gene TRBV30 combines with J gene TRBJ2-6; D is unclear. Germline CDR1 is GTSNPN and CDR2 is SVGIG (reference sequence). The CDR3 covers 14 residues. Trimming removed 1 base at V and 0 bases at J, with 4 bases between.

The rearrangement uses TRBV5-1 and TRBJ2-5, with D unclear. V dropped 2 bases and J dropped 1 base, with 6 bases sitting between them. Germline values: CDR1 SGHRS, CDR2 YFSETQ. The CDR3 extends over 13 amino acids. The CDR3 here is CASSFWTQETQYF. The CDR3 nucleotides are TGCGCCAGCAGCTTCTGGACCCAAGAGACCCAGTACTTC.

V and J are TRBV7-9 and TRBJ2-5; the D gene could be TRBD1 or TRBD2 (5 bases each). V was cut by 7 bases and J by 2 bases, with 17 bases left in between. The CDR3 extends over 15 amino acids. CDR1 is SEHNR and CDR2 is FQNEAQ in the germline V gene (reference sequence). The CDR3 bases are TGTGCCAGCAACCTAGTCGGGACGGCGCAAGAGACCCAGTACTTC. Protein: CASNLVGTAQETQYF.